This TCR beta chain was observed in a study of control samples from healthy donors and cancer patients. V lost 5 bases and J lost 0, with 11 bases in between. The CDR3 totals 14 residues. Germline V gene sequence: CDR1 SGHVS, CDR2 FNYEAQ. Measured with immunoSEQ multiplex PCR; TCRdb has only the in-frame clones, and not every one. This sample has fewer than 500,000 clones, with more than 80% found just once. The gene calls are TRBV7-6 and TRBJ2-7, with D perhaps TRBD1 or TRBD2 (5 bases each). The TCR was taken from a man aged 35-49 years with head and neck cancer. The specimen sequenced was PBMCs. The CDR3 nucleotides are TGTGCCAGCAGCCCTCACGGGACCTCCTACGAGCAGTACTTC. Protein sequence: CASSPHGTSYEQYF. The variable domain in full, with the rest retrieved from reference TRBV7-6 and TRBJ2-7, is GAGVSQSPRYKVTKRGQDVALRCDPISGHVSLYWYRQALGQGPEFLTYFNYEAQQDKSGLPNDRFSAERPEGSISTLTIQRTEQRDSAMYRCASSPHGTSYEQYFGPGTRLTVT.